The 8 T cell receptor beta chains in this list originate from one sample, sequenced in a study of cytomegalovirus exposure and HLA in healthy donors (dated by TCRdb to 2016 to 2017). The method behind the library was the immunoSEQ multiplex PCR assay. The multiplex PCR relied on a mix of 60 forward primers for TCR Vbeta segments and 13 reverse primers for TCR Jbeta segments. The source is immuneACCESS, and TCRdb retained only in-frame sequences with V and J called. Part of the clones is not carried over; for the studies checked, unresolved V genes explain less than half of this, and the remainder is unexplained. In this sample the table shows 100,000 or so clones, less than 75% of which occur a single time. 5.5% of the sample comes from the top ten. The sample comprised PBMCs. The receptors derive from a woman younger than 45 in good health and CMV-seropositive.

This chain links TRBV18 with TRBJ2-1; the match to TRBD1 covers 9 bases. With V trimmed by 0 bases and J by 8 bases, 5 bases remained unmatched. CDR1 is KGHSH and CDR2 is LQKENI in the germline V gene. The CDR3 contains 15 residues. DNA of the CDR3: TGTGCCAGCTCACCACCCGGGACAGGGATCCATGAGCAGTTCTTC. Translation gives CASSPPGTGIHEQFF.

This chain joins TRBV10-1 and TRBJ1-6, with D maybe TRBD1 (6 bases). V was shortened by 5 bases and J by 8 bases, with 16 bases between the two germline ends. CDR1 WNHNN and CDR2 SYGVQD come from the germline V gene (reference sequence). The CDR3 has 15 amino acids. The CDR3 DNA reads TGCGCCAGCAGTTTTAGGACAGCAACCGATTCACCCCTCCACTTT. It specifies CASSFRTATDSPLHF.

V usage is TRBV5-4 and J usage is TRBJ1-4; 8 nucleotides align to TRBD1. The length of the CDR3 is 15 residues. The ends lost 3 bases at V and 5 bases at J; junction bases unmatched: 6. Germline loops: CDR1 SGHNT, CDR2 YYREEE (reference sequence). The CDR3 is CASSSADRVNEKLFF. For the CDR3, the DNA is TGTGCCAGCAGCTCGGCGGACAGGGTGAATGAAAAACTGTTTTTT.

The table lists this clone with a few counts. The chain combines TRBV13 with TRBJ2-5; the match to TRBD2 covers 10 bases. This CDR3 comprises 18 residues. V dropped 1 base and J dropped 4; count of bases not matched to a gene: 12. In germline, CDR1 is PRHDT, CDR2 FYEKMQ (reference sequence). CDR3 DNA: TGTGCCAGCAGCTTAGCCCAAAGGAGCGGGGGGGCCCTAGAGACCCAGTACTTC. Its translation is CASSLAQRSGGALETQYF.

The chain has TRBV6-5 and TRBJ2-3, with 11 bases matching TRBD2. The CDR3 extends over 15 amino acids. Germline V gene lookup returns CDR1 MNHEY and CDR2 SVGAGI. V was clipped by 4 bases and J by 2 bases; unmatched bases: 2. The DNA of the CDR3 is TGTGCCAGCAGTTTAGCGGGGGGGAACACAGATACGCAGTATTTT. Encoded protein: CASSLAGGNTDTQYF.

The chain carries TRBV7-9 and TRBJ1-1; 11 bases fit TRBD1. The junction had 11 bases not matched to a gene; V was cut back by 5 bases and J by 0 bases. Germline V gene lookup returns CDR1 SEHNR and CDR2 FQNEAQ (reference sequence). This CDR3 has 18 amino acids. CDR3 sequence reads: CASSPRTGGERMNTEAFF. CDR3 sequence (DNA): TGTGCCAGCAGCCCCCGGACAGGGGGCGAACGTATGAACACTGAAGCTTTCTTT.

This clone was detected only a few times. V usage is TRBV5-6 and J usage is TRBJ1-4; tentatively, D is TRBD1 (6 bases). Germline CDR1 and CDR2: SGHDT and YYEEEE. V gave up 5 bases and J gave up 1 base, with 12 bases separating them. CDR3 length equals 15 residues. DNA for the CDR3: TGTGCCAGCAGTTATACAGGGAGAACTAATGAAAAACTGTTTTTT. As protein: CASSYTGRTNEKLFF.

The chain employs TRBV18 and TRBJ2-5; TRBD1 matches at 7 bases. CDR3 length equals 13 residues. Germline V gene lookup returns CDR1 KGHSH and CDR2 LQKENI. V was clipped by 5 bases and J by 4 bases; unmatched bases: 4. CDR3 loop: CASSSNRGETQYF. The CDR3 DNA reads as TGTGCCAGCTCATCGAACAGGGGAGAGACCCAGTACTTC. Variable domain in full (rest from reference TRBV18 and TRBJ2-5): NAGVMQNPRHLVRRRGQEARLRCSPMKGHSHVYWYRQLPEEGLKFMVYLQKENIIDESGMPKERFSAEFPKEGPSILRIQQVVRGDSAAYFCASSSNRGETQYFGPGTRLLVL.